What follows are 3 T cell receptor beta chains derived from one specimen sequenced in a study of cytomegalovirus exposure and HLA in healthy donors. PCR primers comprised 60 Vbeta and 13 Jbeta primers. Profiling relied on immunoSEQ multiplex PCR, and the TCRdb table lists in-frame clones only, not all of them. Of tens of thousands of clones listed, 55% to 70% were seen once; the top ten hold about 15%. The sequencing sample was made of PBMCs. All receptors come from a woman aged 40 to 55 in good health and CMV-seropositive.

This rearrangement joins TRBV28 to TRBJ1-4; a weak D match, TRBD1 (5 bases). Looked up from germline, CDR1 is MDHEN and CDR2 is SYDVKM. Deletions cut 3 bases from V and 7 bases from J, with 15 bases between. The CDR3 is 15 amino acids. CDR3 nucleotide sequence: TGTGCCAGCAGTTTCCCGGGGGGAGGAGTTGAAAAACTGTTTTTT. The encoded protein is CASSFPGGGVEKLFF.

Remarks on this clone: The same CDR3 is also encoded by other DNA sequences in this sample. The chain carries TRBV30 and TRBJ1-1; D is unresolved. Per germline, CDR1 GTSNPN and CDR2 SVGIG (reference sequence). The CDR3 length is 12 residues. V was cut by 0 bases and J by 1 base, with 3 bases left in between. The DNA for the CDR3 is TGTGCCTGGAGTGTGGCGAACACTGAAGCTTTCTTT. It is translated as CAWSVANTEAFF.

The CDR3: CASSRTGGFTDTQYF. The CDR3 DNA follows: TGTGCCAGCAGCCGTACAGGGGGTTTCACAGATACGCAGTATTTT. The chain combines TRBV7-9 with TRBJ2-3; 8 bases line up with TRBD1. The CDR3 totals 15 residues. J was trimmed by 2 bases and V by 5 bases; bases with no gene match: 6. CDR1 is SEHNR, CDR2 FQNEAQ, per germline (reference sequence).